Listed here are 7 T cell receptor beta chains from one sample, sequenced in a study of T cells after yellow fever vaccination. A single record per CDR3 protein comes from TCRdb applying MiXCR to the 5' RACE reads. The top ten clones hold over 11% of a sample with approximately 550,000 distinct CDR3 sequences, roughly 21% of them seen once. Sequencing was performed on PBMCs, taken 15 days after the yellow fever booster vaccination. Receptor source: a man aged 25-40 years who received the YFV17D yellow fever vaccine.

This clonotype came up a few times. As DNA, the CDR3 is TGTGCCAGCAGGGAAGTACAGGGGGCGACTGAAGCTTTCTTT. It specifies CASREVQGATEAFF. J is TRBJ1-1 and V is TRBV7-9; 9 bases match TRBD1. The CDR3 totals 14 residues. The germline V gene has CDR1 SEHNR and CDR2 FQNEAQ (reference sequence). With 6 bases clipped from V and 5 bases from J, the junction kept 7 bases outside the gene matches.

The chain is built from TRBV12-3 or TRBV12-4 and TRBJ2-7, with TRBD2 matching 10 bases. V was pared by 6 bases and J by 3 bases, with 5 bases of the junction left unmatched. The CDR3 is 14 residues long. The CDR3 DNA sequence: TGTGCCAGCAGACCGGGACTAGCGATCTACGAGCAGTACTTC. This codes for CASRPGLAIYEQYF.

CDR3 sequence reads: CATSDSGTTNTGELFF. The CDR3 nucleotides are TGTGCCACCAGTGACTCCGGGACAACGAACACCGGGGAGCTGTTTTTT. The gene calls are TRBV24-1 and TRBJ2-2; possibly TRBD1 for D (6 bases). In germline, CDR1 is KGHDR, CDR2 SFDVKD. The CDR3 consists of 16 residues. Trimming took 4 bases from V and 0 from J, leaving 11 bases between them.

This chain links TRBV20-1 with TRBJ2-7, with D tentatively TRBD2 (5 bases). The CDR3 is 13 residues long. Germline V gene lookup returns CDR1 DFQATT and CDR2 SNEGSKA (reference sequence). With 5 bases removed from V and 3 bases from J, the gap between germline ends came to 14 bases. CDR3 sequence reads: CSALRSGVYEQYF. DNA for the CDR3: TGCAGTGCTCTCAGGAGCGGTGTCTACGAGCAGTACTTC.

This clonotype was observed a handful of times. The V gene is TRBV7-2, the J gene TRBJ1-2; D is unresolved. V shed 1 base and J shed 5 bases, with 11 bases lying between them. Germline CDR1 SGHTA, CDR2 FQGNSA. This CDR3 is built from 14 residues. Written as DNA, the CDR3 is TGTGCCAGCAGCTTAGTTGGCGGTTATTATGGCTACACCTTC. It codes for CASSLVGGYYGYTF.

For this clonotype: Its ends do not fully match the called genes, so a read error is possible. The chain uses TRBV3-1 and TRBJ2-2; D call uncertain. The CDR3 has 12 residues. CDR1 LGHDT and CDR2 YNNKEL come from the germline V gene (reference sequence). The CDR3 DNA reads TGTGCCAGCAACCAAGATCCCGGGGAGCTGTTTTTT. This gives the protein CASNQDPGELFF. The full variable domain, in which reference TRBV3-1 and TRBJ2-2 provide the parts outside the CDR3, is DTAVSQTPKYLVTQMGNDKSIKCEQNLGHDTMYWYKQDSKKFLKIMFSYNNKELIINETVPNRFSPKSPDKAHLNLHINSLELGDSAVYFCASNQDPGELFFGEGSRLTVL.

This clonotype was seen only a few times. This chain joins TRBV30 and TRBJ2-7; 7 nucleotides agree with TRBD2. The CDR3 runs 15 residues. The V segment lost 3 bases and the J segment 3 bases; nucleotides outside the gene matches: 11. In germline, CDR1 is GTSNPN, CDR2 SVGIG (reference sequence). The CDR3 reads CAWRSPASGYYEQYF. DNA of the CDR3: TGTGCCTGGAGATCCCCGGCTAGCGGATACTACGAGCAGTACTTC.